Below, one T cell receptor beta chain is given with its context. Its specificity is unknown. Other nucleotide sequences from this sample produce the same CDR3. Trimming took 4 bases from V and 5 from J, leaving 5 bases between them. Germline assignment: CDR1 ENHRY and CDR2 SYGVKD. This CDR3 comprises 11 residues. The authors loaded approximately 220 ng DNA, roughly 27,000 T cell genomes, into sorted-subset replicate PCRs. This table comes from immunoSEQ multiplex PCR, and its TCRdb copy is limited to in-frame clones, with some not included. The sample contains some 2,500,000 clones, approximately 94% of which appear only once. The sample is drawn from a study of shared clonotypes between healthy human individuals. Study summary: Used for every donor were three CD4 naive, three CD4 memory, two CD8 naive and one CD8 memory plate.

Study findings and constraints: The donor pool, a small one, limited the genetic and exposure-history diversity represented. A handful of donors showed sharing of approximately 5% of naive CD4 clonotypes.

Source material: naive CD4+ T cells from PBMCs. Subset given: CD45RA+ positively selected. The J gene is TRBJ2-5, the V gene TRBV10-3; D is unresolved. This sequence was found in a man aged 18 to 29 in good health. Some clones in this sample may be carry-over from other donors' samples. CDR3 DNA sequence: TGTGCCATCAGTGTCCAGGAGACCCAGTACTTC. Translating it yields CAISVQETQYF.